This entry lists 5 T cell receptor beta chains sequenced from one sample in a study of early T cells in non-severe SARS-CoV-2 infection. TCRdb ran MiXCR on the 5' RACE reads and lists one entry per CDR3 protein. The table lists about 72,000 distinct CDR3 sequences, over 9% of them singletons. This specimen consisted of whole blood, obtained at baseline. These receptors all stem from an adult who was a healthcare worker with PCR-confirmed SARS-CoV-2 infection or an uninfected control (not recorded which).

CDR3 protein: CASSFMAGGDTEAFF. Written as DNA, the CDR3 is TGTGCCAGCAGTTTTATGGCAGGGGGGGACACTGAAGCTTTCTTT. J is TRBJ1-1 and V is TRBV12-3 or TRBV12-4; the match to TRBD1 covers 7 bases. CDR3 length: 15 residues. Trimming took 3 bases from V and 3 from J; bases not matched to a gene: 7.

Many counts were recorded for this clonotype. This chain connects TRBV24-1 to TRBJ2-7, with TRBD1 identical over 11 bases. Germline-derived CDR1 and CDR2 are KGHDR and SFDVKD. The V and J ends lost 5 bases and 1 base, in that order; junction bases with no gene match: 3. The CDR3 consists of 15 residues. CDR3 sequence reads: CATSVGTGGSYEQYF. The CDR3 nucleotides read TGTGCCACCAGTGTAGGGACAGGGGGGTCCTACGAGCAGTACTTC.

This clonotype showed up just a few times. J is TRBJ2-6 and V is TRBV13; TRBD1 matches at 7 bases. The CDR3 contains 15 residues. The junction had 4 bases not matched to a gene; V was cut back by 4 bases and J by 4 bases. Germline V gives CDR1 PRHDT, CDR2 FYEKMQ (reference sequence). The CDR3 bases are TGTGCCAGCAGCTCCAGGGGGATGGGGGCCAACGTCCTGACTTTC. This sequence encodes CASSSRGMGANVLTF.

This clonotype was seen many times. The chain uses TRBV6-5 and TRBJ2-1; no firm D call. Between the trimmed V and J ends, which lost 5 bases and 3 bases, there was a span of 17 bases. The germline gives CDR1 MNHEY, CDR2 SVGAGI. The CDR3 totals 16 residues. For the CDR3, the DNA is TGTGCCAGCAGTGGGCCGGCAGGTCCTTTCTACAATGAGCAGTTCTTC. Translated: CASSGPAGPFYNEQFF.

V gene TRBV7-9 combines with J gene TRBJ1-5, with D unresolved. Trimming left V 3 bases short and J 3 bases short, with 6 bases between. Looked up from germline, CDR1 is SEHNR and CDR2 is FQNEAQ (reference sequence). The CDR3 length is 13 residues. In nucleotides, the CDR3 is TGTGCCAGCAGCTTGAATTACAATCAGCCCCAGCATTTT. Translating gives CASSLNYNQPQHF.